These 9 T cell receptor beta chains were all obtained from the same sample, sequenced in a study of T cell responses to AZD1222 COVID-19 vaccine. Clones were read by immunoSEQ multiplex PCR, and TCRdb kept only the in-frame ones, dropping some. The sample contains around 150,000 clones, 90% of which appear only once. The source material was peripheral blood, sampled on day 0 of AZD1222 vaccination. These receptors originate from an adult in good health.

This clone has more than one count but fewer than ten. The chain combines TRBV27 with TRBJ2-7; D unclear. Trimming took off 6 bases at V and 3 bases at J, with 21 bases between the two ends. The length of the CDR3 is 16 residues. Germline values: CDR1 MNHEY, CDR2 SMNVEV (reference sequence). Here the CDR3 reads CASSRRSSSAYYEQYF. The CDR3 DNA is TGTGCCAGCAGCCGACGGAGTTCGTCGGCCTACTACGAGCAGTACTTC.

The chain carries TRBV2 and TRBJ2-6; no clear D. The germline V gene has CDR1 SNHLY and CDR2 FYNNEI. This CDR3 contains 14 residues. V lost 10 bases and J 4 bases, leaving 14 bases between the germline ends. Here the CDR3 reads CATASLGGANVLTF. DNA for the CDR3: TGTGCCACAGCATCTTTGGGAGGGGCCAACGTCCTGACTTTC.

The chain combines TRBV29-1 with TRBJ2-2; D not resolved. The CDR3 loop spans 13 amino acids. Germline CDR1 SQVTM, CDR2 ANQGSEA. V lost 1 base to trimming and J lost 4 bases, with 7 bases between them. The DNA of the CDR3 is TGCAGCGTTGAAGCCCCCGGCACCGGGGAGCTGTTTTTT. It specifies CSVEAPGTGELFF.

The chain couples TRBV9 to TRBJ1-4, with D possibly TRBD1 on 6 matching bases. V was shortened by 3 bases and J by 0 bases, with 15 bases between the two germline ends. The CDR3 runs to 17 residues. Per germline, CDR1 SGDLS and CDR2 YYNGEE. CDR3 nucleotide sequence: TGTGCCAGCAGCGCCTACGACAGGCCTACAACTAATGAAAAACTGTTTTTT. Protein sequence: CASSAYDRPTTNEKLFF.

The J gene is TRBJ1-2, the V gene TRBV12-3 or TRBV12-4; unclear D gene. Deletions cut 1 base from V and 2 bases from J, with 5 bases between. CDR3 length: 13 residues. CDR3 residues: CASSLVGNYGYTF. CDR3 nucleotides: TGTGCCAGCAGTTTAGTAGGGAACTATGGCTACACCTTC.

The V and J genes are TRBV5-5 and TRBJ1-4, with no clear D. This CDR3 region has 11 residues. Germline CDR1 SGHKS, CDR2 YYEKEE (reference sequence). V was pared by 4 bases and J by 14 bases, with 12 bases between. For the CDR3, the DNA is TGTGCCAGCAGCGAATCGGGAGTGCTGTTTTTT. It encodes CASSESGVLFF.

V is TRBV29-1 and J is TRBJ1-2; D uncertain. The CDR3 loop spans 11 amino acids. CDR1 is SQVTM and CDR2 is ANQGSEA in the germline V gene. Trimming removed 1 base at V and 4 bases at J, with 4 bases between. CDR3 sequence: CSVEVGYGYTF. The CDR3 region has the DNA TGCAGCGTTGAAGTTGGCTATGGCTACACCTTC.

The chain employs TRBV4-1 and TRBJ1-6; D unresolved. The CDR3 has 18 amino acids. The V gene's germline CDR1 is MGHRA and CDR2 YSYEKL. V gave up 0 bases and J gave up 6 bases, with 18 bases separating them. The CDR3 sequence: CASSQDGAMSDLNSPLHF. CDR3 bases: TGCGCCAGCAGCCAAGATGGTGCTATGTCCGATCTTAATTCACCCCTCCACTTT.

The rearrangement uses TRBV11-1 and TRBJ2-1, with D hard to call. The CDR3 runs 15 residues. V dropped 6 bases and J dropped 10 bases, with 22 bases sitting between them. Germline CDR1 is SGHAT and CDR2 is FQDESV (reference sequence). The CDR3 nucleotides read TGTGCCAGCAGTACTACCGGGCGGCAGAGCTTCGAGCAGTTCTTC. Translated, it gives CASSTTGRQSFEQFF.